This TCR beta chain originates from a study of T cells in localized non-small cell lung cancer. Study-level points and caveats: Elevated blood T cell density was associated with longer overall survival. Appearances in adjacent lung were noted for a median approximately 61 of the top 100 tumor clones.

In the case of this clone: The antigen is unknown.

Germline-derived CDR1 and CDR2 are SGHRS and YFSETQ. V dropped 4 bases and J dropped 3 bases, with 16 bases sitting between them. The CDR3 covers 15 residues. TCRdb's copy holds only in-frame clones and misses some; the assay was immunoSEQ multiplex PCR. This table has around 2,000 clones, more than 20% appearing once. This sequence joins TRBV5-1 and TRBJ1-1, with D maybe TRBD1 (6 bases). The clonotype was recovered from a woman between 35 and 70 years old with stage II squamous cell lung carcinoma. The sequences come from lung tumor tissue, collected before any cancer treatment. CDR3 DNA sequence: TGCGCCAGCAGCAAGAACCCACAGGGTTACACTGAAGCTTTCTTT. It is translated as CASSKNPQGYTEAFF. Full variable domain (remainder filled in from reference TRBV5-1 and TRBJ1-1): KAGVTQTPRYLIKTRGQQVTLSCSPISGHRSVSWYQQTPGQGLQFLFEYFSETQRNKGNFPGRFSGRQFSNSRSEMNVSTLELGDSALYLCASSKNPQGYTEAFFGQGTRLTVV.